The present entry profiles one TCR beta chain with its context. Clones were read by immunoSEQ multiplex PCR, and TCRdb kept only the in-frame ones, dropping some. The sample has about 86,000 clones, approximately 83% seen once; the top ten hold 31%. V was trimmed by 1 base and J by 4 bases, leaving 13 bases between them. Germline CDR1 is SGHNT and CDR2 is YENEEA. The CDR3 totals 15 residues. The sample belongs to a study of blood T cell repertoires in COVID-19. For the study at large: Collection of acute and convalescent COVID-19 samples took place in the United States, Italy and Spain.

The source is a woman of 80 years or more with active or convalescent COVID-19. This chain links TRBV11-3 with TRBJ2-5; D is unclear. The material sequenced was peripheral blood. In DNA, the CDR3 is TGTGCCAGCAGCTTAGGAAACAGAATGGGAGAGACCCAGTACTTC. Amino acid sequence: CASSLGNRMGETQYF.